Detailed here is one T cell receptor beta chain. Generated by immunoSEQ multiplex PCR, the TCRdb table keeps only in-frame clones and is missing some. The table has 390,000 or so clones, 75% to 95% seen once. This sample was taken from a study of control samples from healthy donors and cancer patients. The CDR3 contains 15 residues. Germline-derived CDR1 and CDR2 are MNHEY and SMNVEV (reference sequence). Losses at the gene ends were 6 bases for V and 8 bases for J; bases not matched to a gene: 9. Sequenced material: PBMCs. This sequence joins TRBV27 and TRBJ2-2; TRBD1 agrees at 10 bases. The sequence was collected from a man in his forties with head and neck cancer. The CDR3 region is CASRLNRDRGGELFF. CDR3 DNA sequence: TGTGCCAGCAGGCTTAACCGGGACAGGGGAGGGGAGCTGTTTTTT.